This T cell receptor (beta chain) was retrieved from a study of blood T cell repertoires in COVID-19. Study in general: Acute and convalescent COVID-19 specimens originated in the United States, Italy and Spain.

The CDR3 totals 13 residues. V was trimmed by 7 bases and J by 9 bases, leaving 15 bases between them. Per the germline V gene, CDR1 is SGHAT and CDR2 is FQNNGV. Participants reported their clinical history, and cohort assignment relied on those reports. Cohort 3 donors counted as recovered after two negative PCRs, clearance, or resolved symptoms. Per the original methods: Amplification of reference gene primers was used by the study to estimate nucleated cell counts. Sequencing used immunoSEQ multiplex PCR; TCRdb keeps in-frame clones, though not all of them. V and J calls and clone size are those listed in that table; D and trimming were worked out from the DNA. The sample yields 220,000 or so clones, roughly 84% seen once.

This rearrangement joins TRBV11-2 to TRBJ2-2, with D tentatively TRBD1 (6 bases). This receptor was obtained from a woman aged 40 to 50 who had recovered from COVID-19. The sample comprised PBMCs or T cells enriched from blood (not recorded which). The CDR3 DNA follows: TGTGCCAGCACCCAGGGGCCCCGCCGGGAGCTGTTTTTT. Translation gives CASTQGPRRELFF.